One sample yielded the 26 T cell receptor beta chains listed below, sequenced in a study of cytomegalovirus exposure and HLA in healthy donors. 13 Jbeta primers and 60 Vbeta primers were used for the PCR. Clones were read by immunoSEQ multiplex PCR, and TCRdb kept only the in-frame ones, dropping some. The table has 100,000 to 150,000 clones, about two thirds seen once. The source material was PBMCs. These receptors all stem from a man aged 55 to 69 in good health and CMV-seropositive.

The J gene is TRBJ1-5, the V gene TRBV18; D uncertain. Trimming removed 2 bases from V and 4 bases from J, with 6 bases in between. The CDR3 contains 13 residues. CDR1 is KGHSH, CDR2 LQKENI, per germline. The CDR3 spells CASSPYRNQPQHF. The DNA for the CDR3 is TGTGCCAGCTCACCATATCGGAATCAGCCCCAGCATTTT.

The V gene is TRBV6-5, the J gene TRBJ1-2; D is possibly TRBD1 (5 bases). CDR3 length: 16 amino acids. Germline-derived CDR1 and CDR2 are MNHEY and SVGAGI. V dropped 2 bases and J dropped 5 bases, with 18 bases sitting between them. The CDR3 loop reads CASSYTFSRVAYGYTF. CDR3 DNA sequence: TGTGCCAGCAGTTACACCTTTTCCAGGGTCGCTTATGGCTACACCTTC.

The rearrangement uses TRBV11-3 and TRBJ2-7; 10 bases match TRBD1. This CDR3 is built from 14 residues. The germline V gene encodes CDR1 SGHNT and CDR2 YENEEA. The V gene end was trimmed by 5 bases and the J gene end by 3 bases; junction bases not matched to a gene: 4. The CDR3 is CASSRGTGVYEQYF. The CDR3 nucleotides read TGTGCCAGCAGCCGCGGGACAGGGGTCTACGAGCAGTACTTC.

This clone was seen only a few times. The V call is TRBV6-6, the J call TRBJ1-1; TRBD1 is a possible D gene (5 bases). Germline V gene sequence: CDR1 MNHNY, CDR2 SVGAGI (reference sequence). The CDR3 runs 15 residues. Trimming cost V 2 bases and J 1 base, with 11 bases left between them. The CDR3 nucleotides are TGTGCCAGCAGTTACGCCCGAACAGGGAACACTGAAGCTTTCTTT. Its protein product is CASSYARTGNTEAFF.

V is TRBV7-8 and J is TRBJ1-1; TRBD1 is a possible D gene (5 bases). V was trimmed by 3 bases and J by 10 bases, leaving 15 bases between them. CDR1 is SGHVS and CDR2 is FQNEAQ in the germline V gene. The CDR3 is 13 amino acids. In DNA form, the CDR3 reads TGTGCCAGCAGCTTGGTGGGGCGCGGGGGAGCTTTCTTT. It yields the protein CASSLVGRGGAFF.

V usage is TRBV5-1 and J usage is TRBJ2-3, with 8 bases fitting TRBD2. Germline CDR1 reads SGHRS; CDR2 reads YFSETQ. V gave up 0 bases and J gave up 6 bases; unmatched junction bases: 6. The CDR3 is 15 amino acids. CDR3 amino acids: CASSLVGGGSDTQYF. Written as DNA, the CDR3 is TGCGCCAGCAGCTTGGTCGGCGGGGGGTCGGATACGCAGTATTTT. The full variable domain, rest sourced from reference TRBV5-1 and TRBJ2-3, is KAGVTQTPRYLIKTRGQQVTLSCSPISGHRSVSWYQQTPGQGLQFLFEYFSETQRNKGNFPGRFSGRQFSNSRSEMNVSTLELGDSALYLCASSLVGGGSDTQYFGPGTRLTVL.

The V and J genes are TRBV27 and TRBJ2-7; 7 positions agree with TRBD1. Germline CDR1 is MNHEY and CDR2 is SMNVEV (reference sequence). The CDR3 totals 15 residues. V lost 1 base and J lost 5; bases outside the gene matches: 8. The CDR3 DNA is TGTGCCAGCAGTTTATGGCAGGGGGAAGGGAACGAGCAGTACTTC. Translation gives CASSLWQGEGNEQYF.

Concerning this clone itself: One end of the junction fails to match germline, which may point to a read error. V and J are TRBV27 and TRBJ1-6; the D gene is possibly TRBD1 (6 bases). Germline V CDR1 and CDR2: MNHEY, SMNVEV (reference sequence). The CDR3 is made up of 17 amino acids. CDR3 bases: TGTGCCAGCAGTTTTCGTGGCGGGGGCGCCGATAATCCACCCCTCCACTTT. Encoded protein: CASSFRGGGADNPPLHF.

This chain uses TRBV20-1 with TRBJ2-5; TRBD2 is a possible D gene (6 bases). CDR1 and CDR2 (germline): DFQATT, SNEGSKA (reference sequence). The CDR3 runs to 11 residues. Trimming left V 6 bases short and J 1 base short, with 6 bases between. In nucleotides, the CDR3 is TGCAGTGCGGGACTCCAAGAGACCCAGTACTTC. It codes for CSAGLQETQYF.

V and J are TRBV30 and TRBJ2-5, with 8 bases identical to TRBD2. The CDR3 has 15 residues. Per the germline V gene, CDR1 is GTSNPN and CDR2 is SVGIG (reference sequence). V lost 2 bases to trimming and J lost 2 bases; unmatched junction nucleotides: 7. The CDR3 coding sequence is TGTGCCTGGAGTCGGGGGGGGCTAGGGCAAGAGACCCAGTACTTC. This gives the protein CAWSRGGLGQETQYF.

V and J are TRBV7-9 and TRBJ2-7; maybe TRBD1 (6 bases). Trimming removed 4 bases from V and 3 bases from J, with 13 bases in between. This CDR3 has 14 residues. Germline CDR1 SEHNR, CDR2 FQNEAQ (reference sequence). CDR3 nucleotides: TGTGCCAGCAGCTACACAGGGCTAGTCTACGAGCAGTACTTC. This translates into CASSYTGLVYEQYF.

The CDR3 loop is CASSTPQGSSYNEQFF. In DNA, the CDR3 is TGTGCCAGCAGCACTCCACAGGGTAGCTCCTACAATGAGCAGTTCTTC. The rearrangement uses TRBV28 and TRBJ2-1; possible D gene TRBD1, 6 bases. This CDR3 is built from 16 residues. V lost 6 bases and J lost 0, with 15 bases in between. Germline CDR1 and CDR2: MDHEN and SYDVKM.

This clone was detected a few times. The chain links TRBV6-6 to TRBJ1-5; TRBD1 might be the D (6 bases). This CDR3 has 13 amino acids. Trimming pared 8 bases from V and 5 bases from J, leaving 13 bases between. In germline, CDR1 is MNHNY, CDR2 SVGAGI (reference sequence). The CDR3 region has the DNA TGTGCCAGCGGGAACAGGGACGATCAGCCCCAGCATTTT. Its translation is CASGNRDDQPQHF.

Written as DNA, the CDR3 is TGCAGCGTTGGGAGGGCAAAAGAGACCCAGTACTTC. This codes for CSVGRAKETQYF. The chain uses TRBV29-1 and TRBJ2-5, with a weak D call TRBD2 (6 bases). This CDR3 region has 12 residues. V lost 4 bases and J 3 bases, leaving 9 bases between the germline ends. Looked up from germline, CDR1 is SQVTM and CDR2 is ANQGSEA.

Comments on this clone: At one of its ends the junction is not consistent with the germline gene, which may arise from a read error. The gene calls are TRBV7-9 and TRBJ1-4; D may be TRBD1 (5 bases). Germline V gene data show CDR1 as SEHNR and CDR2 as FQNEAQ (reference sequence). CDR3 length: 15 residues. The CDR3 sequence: CSSSLVVGANEKLFF. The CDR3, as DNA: TGTTCCAGCAGCTTAGTGGTAGGGGCAAATGAAAAACTGTTTTTT.

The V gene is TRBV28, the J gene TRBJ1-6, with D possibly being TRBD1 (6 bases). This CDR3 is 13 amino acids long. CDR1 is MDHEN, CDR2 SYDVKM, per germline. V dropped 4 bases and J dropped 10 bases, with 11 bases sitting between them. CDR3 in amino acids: CASSSGQLSPLHF. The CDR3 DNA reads TGTGCCAGCAGTTCCGGACAGTTGTCACCCCTCCACTTT.

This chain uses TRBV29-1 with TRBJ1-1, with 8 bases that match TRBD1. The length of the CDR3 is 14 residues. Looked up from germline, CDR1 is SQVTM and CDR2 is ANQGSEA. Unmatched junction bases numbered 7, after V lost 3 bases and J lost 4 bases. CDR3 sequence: CSVEVGQGITEAFF. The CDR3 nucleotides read TGCAGCGTTGAGGTTGGACAGGGAATCACTGAAGCTTTCTTT.

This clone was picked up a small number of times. CDR3 amino acids: CASSLIQLAETDTQYF. CDR3 bases: TGTGCCAGCAGTTTAATTCAACTAGCGGAAACAGATACGCAGTATTTT. The chain couples TRBV28 to TRBJ2-3; 8 bases match TRBD2. V gave up 2 bases and J gave up 3 bases; unmatched junction bases: 7. The germline V gene encodes CDR1 MDHEN and CDR2 SYDVKM. This CDR3 has 16 residues.

The CDR3 loop is CASSYRGHGTQYF. The CDR3 DNA follows: TGTGCCAGCAGCTACAGGGGGCACGGGACCCAGTACTTC. The chain employs TRBV11-3 and TRBJ2-5; 9 positions match TRBD1. Germline CDR1 and CDR2: SGHNT and YENEEA. The CDR3 totals 13 residues. Trimming took 4 bases from V and 7 from J; bases not matched to a gene: 4. The entire variable domain, with the rest obtained from reference TRBV11-3 and TRBJ2-5, is as follows: EAGVVQSPRYKIIEKKQPVAFWCNPISGHNTLYWYLQNLGQGPELLIRYENEEAVDDSQLPKDRFSAERLKGVDSTLKIQPAELGDSAVYLCASSYRGHGTQYFGPGTRLLVL.

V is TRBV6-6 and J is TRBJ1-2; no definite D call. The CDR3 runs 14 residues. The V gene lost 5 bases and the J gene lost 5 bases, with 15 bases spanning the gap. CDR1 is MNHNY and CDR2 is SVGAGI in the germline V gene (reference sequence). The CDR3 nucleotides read TGTGCCAGCAGTGTCTTTGAGGGAGAGTATGGCTACACCTTC. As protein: CASSVFEGEYGYTF.

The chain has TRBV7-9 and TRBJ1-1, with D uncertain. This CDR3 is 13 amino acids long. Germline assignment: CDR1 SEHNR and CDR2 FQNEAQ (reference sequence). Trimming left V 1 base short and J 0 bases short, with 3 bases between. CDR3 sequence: CASSLGMNTEAFF. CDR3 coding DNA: TGTGCCAGCAGCTTAGGTATGAACACTGAAGCTTTCTTT.

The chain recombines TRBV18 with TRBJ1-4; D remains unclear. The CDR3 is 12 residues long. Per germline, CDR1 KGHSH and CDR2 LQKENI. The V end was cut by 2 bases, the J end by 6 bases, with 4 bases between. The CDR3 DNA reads TGTGCCAGCTCACCATATCATGAAAAACTGTTTTTT. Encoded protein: CASSPYHEKLFF.

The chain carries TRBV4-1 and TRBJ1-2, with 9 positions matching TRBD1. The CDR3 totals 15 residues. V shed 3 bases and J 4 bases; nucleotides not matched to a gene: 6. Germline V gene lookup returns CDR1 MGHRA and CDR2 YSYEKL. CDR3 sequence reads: CASSQGTGWVYGYTF. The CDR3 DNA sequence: TGCGCCAGCAGCCAGGGGACAGGGTGGGTCTATGGCTACACCTTC.

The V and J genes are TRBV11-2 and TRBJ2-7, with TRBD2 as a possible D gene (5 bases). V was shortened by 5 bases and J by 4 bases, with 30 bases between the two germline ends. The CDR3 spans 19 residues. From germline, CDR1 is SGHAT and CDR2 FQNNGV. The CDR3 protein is CASSHRIPRRGSSLYEQYF. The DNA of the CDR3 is TGTGCCAGCAGCCACCGAATTCCCCGACGGGGATCATCACTGTACGAGCAGTACTTC.

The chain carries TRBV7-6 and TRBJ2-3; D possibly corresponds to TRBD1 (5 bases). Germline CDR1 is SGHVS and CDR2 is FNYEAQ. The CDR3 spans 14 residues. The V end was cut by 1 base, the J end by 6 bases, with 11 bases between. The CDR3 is CASSLELRGDTQYF. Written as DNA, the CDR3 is TGTGCCAGCAGCTTAGAGTTAAGGGGTGATACGCAGTATTTT.

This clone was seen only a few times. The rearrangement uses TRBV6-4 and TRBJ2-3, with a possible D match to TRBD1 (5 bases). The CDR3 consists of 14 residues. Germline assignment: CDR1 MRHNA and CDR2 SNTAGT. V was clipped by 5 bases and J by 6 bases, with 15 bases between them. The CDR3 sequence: CASSQSGNPDTQYF. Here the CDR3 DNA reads TGTGCCAGCAGTCAATCAGGGAATCCGGATACGCAGTATTTT.